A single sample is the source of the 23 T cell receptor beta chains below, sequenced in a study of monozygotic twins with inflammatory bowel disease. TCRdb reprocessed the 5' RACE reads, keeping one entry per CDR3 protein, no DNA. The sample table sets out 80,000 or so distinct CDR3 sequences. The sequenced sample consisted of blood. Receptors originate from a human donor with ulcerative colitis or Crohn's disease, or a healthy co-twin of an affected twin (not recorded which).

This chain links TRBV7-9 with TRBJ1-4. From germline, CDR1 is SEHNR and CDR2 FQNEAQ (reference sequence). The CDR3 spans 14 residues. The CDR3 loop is CASQKGVPPEKLFF. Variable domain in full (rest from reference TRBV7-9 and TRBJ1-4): DTGVSQNPRHKITKRGQNVTFRCDPISEHNRLYWYRQTLGQGPEFLTYFQNEAQLEKSRLLSDRFSAERPKGSFSTLEIQRTEQGDSAMYLCASQKGVPPEKLFFGSGTQLSVL.

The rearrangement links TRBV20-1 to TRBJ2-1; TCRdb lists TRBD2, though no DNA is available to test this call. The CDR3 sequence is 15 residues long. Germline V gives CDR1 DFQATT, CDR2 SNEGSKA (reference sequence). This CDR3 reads CSASPTSGGYNEQFF.

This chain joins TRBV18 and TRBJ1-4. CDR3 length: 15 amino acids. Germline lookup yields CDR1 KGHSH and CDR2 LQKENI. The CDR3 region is CASSPPGGRREKLFF.

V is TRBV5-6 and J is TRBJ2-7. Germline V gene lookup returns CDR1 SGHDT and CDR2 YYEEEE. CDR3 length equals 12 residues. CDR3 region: CASSGISYEQYF.

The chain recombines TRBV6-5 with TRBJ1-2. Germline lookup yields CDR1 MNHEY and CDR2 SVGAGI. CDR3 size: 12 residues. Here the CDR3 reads CASRAFDYGYTF.

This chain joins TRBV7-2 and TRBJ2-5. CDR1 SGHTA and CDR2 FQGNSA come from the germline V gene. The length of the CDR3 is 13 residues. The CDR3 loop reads CASCPGLQETQYF. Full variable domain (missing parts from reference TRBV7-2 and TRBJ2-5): GAGVSQSPSNKVTEKGKDVELRCDPISGHTALYWYRQSLGQGLEFLIYFQGNSAPDKSGLPSDRFSAERTGGSVSTLTIQRTQQEDSAVYLCASCPGLQETQYFGPGTRLLVL.

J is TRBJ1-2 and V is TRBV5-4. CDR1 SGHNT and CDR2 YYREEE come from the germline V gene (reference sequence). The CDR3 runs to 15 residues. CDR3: CASSLGQDGLYGYTF.

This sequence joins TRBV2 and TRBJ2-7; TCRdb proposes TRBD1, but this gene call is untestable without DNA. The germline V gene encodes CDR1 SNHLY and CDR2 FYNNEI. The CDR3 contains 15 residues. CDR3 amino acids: CASSDGTGGNYEQYF.

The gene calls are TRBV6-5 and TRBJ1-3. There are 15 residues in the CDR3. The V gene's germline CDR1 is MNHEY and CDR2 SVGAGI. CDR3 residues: CASSYSDQAGDTIYF.

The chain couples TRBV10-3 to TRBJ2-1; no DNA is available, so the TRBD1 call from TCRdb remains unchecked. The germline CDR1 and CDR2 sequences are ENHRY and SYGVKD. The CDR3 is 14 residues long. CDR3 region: CAIGSGTGGGEQFF.

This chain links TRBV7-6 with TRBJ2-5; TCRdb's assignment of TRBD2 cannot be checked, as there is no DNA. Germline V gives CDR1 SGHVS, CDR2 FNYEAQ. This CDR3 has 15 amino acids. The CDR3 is CASSFLAGEQETQYF.

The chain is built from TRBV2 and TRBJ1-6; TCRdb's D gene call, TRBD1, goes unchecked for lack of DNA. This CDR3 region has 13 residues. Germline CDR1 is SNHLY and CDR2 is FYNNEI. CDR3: CASTGQPESPLHF. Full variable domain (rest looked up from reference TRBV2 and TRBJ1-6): EPEVTQTPSHQVTQMGQEVILRCVPISNHLYFYWYRQILGQKVEFLVSFYNNEISEKSEIFDDQFSVERPDGSNFTLKIRSTKLEDSAMYFCASTGQPESPLHFGNGTRLTVT.

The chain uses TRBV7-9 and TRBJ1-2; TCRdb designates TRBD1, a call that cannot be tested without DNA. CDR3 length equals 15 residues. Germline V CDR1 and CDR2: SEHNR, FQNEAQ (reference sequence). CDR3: CASSSAGQSSYGYTF.

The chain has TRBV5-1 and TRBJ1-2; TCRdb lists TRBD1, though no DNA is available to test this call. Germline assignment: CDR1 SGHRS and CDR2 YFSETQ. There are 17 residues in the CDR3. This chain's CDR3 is CASSLGQGLGRTNGYTF.

The CDR3 reads CSAAIRPAVQETQYF. The chain uses TRBV20-1 and TRBJ2-5. The CDR3 loop spans 15 amino acids. Germline CDR1 and CDR2: DFQATT and SNEGSKA (reference sequence).

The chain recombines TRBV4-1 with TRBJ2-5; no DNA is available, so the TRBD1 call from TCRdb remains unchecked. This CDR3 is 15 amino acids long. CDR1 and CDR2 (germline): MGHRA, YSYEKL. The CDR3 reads CASSQDRTVQETQYF.

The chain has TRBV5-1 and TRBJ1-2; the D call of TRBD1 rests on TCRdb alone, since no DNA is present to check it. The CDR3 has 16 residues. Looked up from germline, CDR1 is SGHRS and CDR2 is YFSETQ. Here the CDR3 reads CASSLEGSRVNLGYTF.

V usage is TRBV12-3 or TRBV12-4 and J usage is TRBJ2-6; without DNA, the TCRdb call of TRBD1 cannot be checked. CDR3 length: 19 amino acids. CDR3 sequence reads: CASSSNSGQGRGGANVLTF.

The CDR3 loop is CASSPRGKDTGELFF. The V and J genes are TRBV7-9 and TRBJ2-2; TCRdb reports TRBD1, a call that lacks DNA to check it against. The CDR3 extends over 15 amino acids. Looked up from germline, CDR1 is SEHNR and CDR2 is FQNEAQ (reference sequence).

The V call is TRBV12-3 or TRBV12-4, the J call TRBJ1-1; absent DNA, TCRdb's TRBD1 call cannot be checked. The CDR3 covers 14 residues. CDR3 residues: CASRNRGQIPQAFF.

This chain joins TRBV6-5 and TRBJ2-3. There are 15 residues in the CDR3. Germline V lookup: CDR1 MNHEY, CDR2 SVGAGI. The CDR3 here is CASSLAGTSTDTQYF.

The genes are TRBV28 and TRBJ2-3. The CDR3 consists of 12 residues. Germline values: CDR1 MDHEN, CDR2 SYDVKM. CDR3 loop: CASTLKGDTQYF.

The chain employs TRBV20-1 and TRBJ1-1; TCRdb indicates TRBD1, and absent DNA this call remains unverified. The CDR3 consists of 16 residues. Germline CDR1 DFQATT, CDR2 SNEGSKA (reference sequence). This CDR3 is CSARRTGAFMNTEAFF.